A selection of T cell receptor beta chains follows, all from one sample in a study of OX40 agonist ivuxolimab in advanced cancers. The repertoire was sequenced with immunoSEQ multiplex PCR; TCRdb's copy has only in-frame clones and lacks some. The sample has tens of thousands of clones; around 84% are singletons. The specimen comprised CD4+ or CD8+ T cells sorted from blood, sampled in a trial of the OX40 agonist ivuxolimab. The receptors shown here come from an adult with an advanced solid tumor such as melanoma, head and neck, liver or kidney cancer. CDR3s include the opening cysteine and the closing phenylalanine or tryptophan. The D gene is left open where the match is weak. Part of the rows lack a size; the others show once, few, many or a class for expanded clones.

v_call: TRBV9; j_call: TRBJ2-7; clone_size: few; d_call: NA; cdr3_nt: TGTGCCAGCAGCGAAGGACTAAGAGGCTCCGAGCAGTACTTC; cdr3_aa: CASSEGLRGSEQYF
v_call: TRBV9; j_call: TRBJ2-5; clone_size: NA; d_call: TRBD2; cdr3_nt: TGTGCCAGCAGCGCCGCGGGACTAACCGCACAAGAGACCCAGTACTTC; cdr3_aa: CASSAAGLTAQETQYF
v_call: TRBV7-8; j_call: TRBJ1-5; clone_size: NA; d_call: TRBD1; cdr3_nt: TGTGCCAGCAGCCTGTGGGACAGGGGGACCAGCAATCAGCCCCAGCATTTT; cdr3_aa: CASSLWDRGTSNQPQHF
v_call: TRBV6-1; j_call: TRBJ2-2; clone_size: NA; d_call: TRBD1; cdr3_nt: TGTGCCAGCACCCGGACAGGGGGGCTGGTTGGGGAGCTGTTTTTT; cdr3_aa: CASTRTGGLVGELFF
v_call: TRBV28; j_call: TRBJ2-7; clone_size: NA; d_call: TRBD1; cdr3_nt: TGTGCCAGCAGTATCCGACAGGGAGTGTACGAGCAGTACTTC; cdr3_aa: CASSIRQGVYEQYF
v_call: TRBV28; j_call: TRBJ1-6; clone_size: NA; d_call: TRBD1; cdr3_nt: TGTGCCAGCAGGGACCCAGGGGGCTGGAGTAATTCACCCCTCCACTTT; cdr3_aa: CASRDPGGWSNSPLHF
v_call: TRBV28; j_call: TRBJ1-2; clone_size: once; d_call: NA; cdr3_nt: TGTGCCAGCAGTAGAGAGAATAACTATGGCTACACCTTC; cdr3_aa: CASSRENNYGYTF
v_call: TRBV19; j_call: TRBJ1-5; clone_size: NA; d_call: NA; cdr3_nt: TGTGCCTCAAGAAGCCCAGATAATAGCAATCAGCCCCAGCATTTT; cdr3_aa: CASRSPDNSNQPQHF
v_call: TRBV30; j_call: TRBJ2-3; clone_size: NA; d_call: NA; cdr3_nt: TGTGCCTGGACCACGTACCTGTTTTCAGATACGCAGTATTTT; cdr3_aa: CAWTTYLFSDTQYF
v_call: TRBV7-2; j_call: TRBJ2-1; clone_size: few; d_call: NA; cdr3_nt: TGTGCCAGCAGCTTAGATCGAGGCGGTGAGCAGTTCTTC; cdr3_aa: CASSLDRGGEQFF
v_call: TRBV6-6; j_call: TRBJ2-5; clone_size: NA; d_call: NA; cdr3_nt: TGTGCCAGCAGTGAGTTAAAGGGAACCCAGTACTTC; cdr3_aa: CASSELKGTQYF
v_call: TRBV5-4; j_call: TRBJ2-2; clone_size: NA; d_call: TRBD1; cdr3_nt: TGTGCCAGCAGCTCATTAGACAGGGCGAACACCGGGGAGCTGTTTTTT; cdr3_aa: CASSSLDRANTGELFF
v_call: TRBV27; j_call: TRBJ2-6; clone_size: NA; d_call: NA; cdr3_nt: TGTGCCAGCAGTTTCGCGGGGCATAGCTCTGGGGCCAACGTCCTGACTTTC; cdr3_aa: CASSFAGHSSGANVLTF
v_call: TRBV10-1; j_call: TRBJ2-3; clone_size: once; d_call: NA; cdr3_nt: TGCGCCAGCAGTGAGTCGAGGGGGGGCTTCACAGATACGCAGTATTTT; cdr3_aa: CASSESRGGFTDTQYF
v_call: TRBV11-3; j_call: TRBJ2-5; clone_size: NA; d_call: NA; cdr3_nt: TGTGCCAGCAGCTCCGGCTACGGGGAAAACCAAGAGACCCAGTACTTC; cdr3_aa: CASSSGYGENQETQYF
v_call: TRBV7-5; j_call: TRBJ1-6; clone_size: few; d_call: NA; cdr3_nt: TGTGTCAGAAGCTTAGATTCTCGGACAGTCTCCTATAATTCACCCCTCCACTTT; cdr3_aa: CVRSLDSRTVSYNSPLHF
v_call: TRBV28; j_call: TRBJ1-4; clone_size: NA; d_call: NA; cdr3_nt: TGTGCCAGCAGTTTCGGTACAACTAATGAAAAACTGTTTTTT; cdr3_aa: CASSFGTTNEKLFF
v_call: TRBV2; j_call: TRBJ1-2; clone_size: NA; d_call: NA; cdr3_nt: TGTGCCAGCACGACGGGAATAGCTAACTATGGCTACACCTTC; cdr3_aa: CASTTGIANYGYTF
v_call: TRBV2; j_call: TRBJ1-2; clone_size: NA; d_call: NA; cdr3_nt: TGTGCCAGCAGTGAACAGACGAGATTTTGGGGCTACACCTTC; cdr3_aa: CASSEQTRFWGYTF
v_call: TRBV11-3; j_call: TRBJ2-1; clone_size: NA; d_call: NA; cdr3_nt: TGTGCCAGCAGCCCCGGGGCAGGGCCCCACAATGAGCAGTTCTTC; cdr3_aa: CASSPGAGPHNEQFF
v_call: TRBV7-9; j_call: TRBJ2-3; clone_size: few; d_call: TRBD2; cdr3_nt: TGTGCCAGCACCACCGGGACTAGAACAAGCACAGATACGCAGTATTTT; cdr3_aa: CASTTGTRTSTDTQYF
v_call: TRBV7-9; j_call: TRBJ2-3; clone_size: NA; d_call: TRBD1; cdr3_nt: TGTGCCAGCAGCGCCACAACAGGGGGCTCGGGAGATACGCAGTATTTT; cdr3_aa: CASSATTGGSGDTQYF
v_call: TRBV5-4; j_call: TRBJ1-3; clone_size: NA; d_call: TRBD1; cdr3_nt: TGTGCCAGCAGCCAGGCTCGGGACAGAGGCTCTGGAAACACCATATATTTT; cdr3_aa: CASSQARDRGSGNTIYF
v_call: TRBV27; j_call: TRBJ2-3; clone_size: NA; d_call: NA; cdr3_nt: TGTGCCAGCAGTTTTAGCGGCAGGCCGCAGTATTTT; cdr3_aa: CASSFSGRPQYF
v_call: TRBV28; j_call: TRBJ2-2; clone_size: NA; d_call: TRBD2; cdr3_nt: TGTGCCACCCTAGCGGCCGCGGGTGCCGGGGAGCTGTTTTTT; cdr3_aa: CATLAAAGAGELFF
v_call: TRBV14; j_call: TRBJ1-1; clone_size: NA; d_call: TRBD1; cdr3_nt: TGTGCCAGCAGCCGGGGAACAGGGGGACCTCCTGGAGCTTTCTTT; cdr3_aa: CASSRGTGGPPGAFF
v_call: TRBV10-2; j_call: TRBJ1-6; clone_size: NA; d_call: TRBD1; cdr3_nt: TGCGCCAGCAGTGAGTCCCCTCCGGGACAGGTTACCTCCTATAATTCACCCCTCCACTTT; cdr3_aa: CASSESPPGQVTSYNSPLHF
v_call: TRBV2; j_call: TRBJ1-1; clone_size: NA; d_call: NA; cdr3_nt: TGTGCCAGCAGCGGACAGCTGAACACTGAAGCTTTCTTT; cdr3_aa: CASSGQLNTEAFF
v_call: TRBV5-1; j_call: TRBJ1-3; clone_size: NA; d_call: NA; cdr3_nt: TGCGCCAGCAGCTTGGACTGGCCGGGAAACACCATATATTTT; cdr3_aa: CASSLDWPGNTIYF
v_call: TRBV15; j_call: TRBJ1-1; clone_size: NA; d_call: NA; cdr3_nt: TGTGCCACCAGCAGAGAGGCGGTCGAAGCTTTCTTT; cdr3_aa: CATSREAVEAFF
v_call: TRBV5-1; j_call: TRBJ1-1; clone_size: NA; d_call: NA; cdr3_nt: TGCGCCAGCAGCTCTGCCGGGACAACGAACACTGAAGCTTTCTTT; cdr3_aa: CASSSAGTTNTEAFF
v_call: TRBV7-2; j_call: TRBJ2-1; clone_size: NA; d_call: NA; cdr3_nt: TGTGCCAGCAGCTTGACAGAATATGAGCAGTTCTTC; cdr3_aa: CASSLTEYEQFF
v_call: TRBV19; j_call: TRBJ2-1; clone_size: NA; d_call: NA; cdr3_nt: TGTGCCAGTACCCCGACAGGTCGGGGAAATGAGCAGTTCTTC; cdr3_aa: CASTPTGRGNEQFF
v_call: TRBV7-9; j_call: TRBJ1-1; clone_size: NA; d_call: NA; cdr3_nt: TGTGCCAGCAGCCTCGTGGGAGGGGCCACTGAAGCTTTCTTT; cdr3_aa: CASSLVGGATEAFF
v_call: TRBV28; j_call: TRBJ2-2; clone_size: few; d_call: NA; cdr3_nt: TGTGCCAGCAGTATTCAGAACACCGGGGAGCTGTTTTTT; cdr3_aa: CASSIQNTGELFF
v_call: TRBV6-5; j_call: TRBJ2-7; clone_size: NA; d_call: NA; cdr3_nt: TGTGCCAGCGGAAACGGGCAGGGCTACGAGCAGTACTTC; cdr3_aa: CASGNGQGYEQYF
v_call: TRBV5-1; j_call: TRBJ1-1; clone_size: few; d_call: TRBD1; cdr3_nt: TGCGCCAGCAGCCCGGAACCGGGACAGGGGTGGACTGAAGCTTTCTTT; cdr3_aa: CASSPEPGQGWTEAFF
v_call: TRBV28; j_call: TRBJ2-7; clone_size: many; d_call: NA; cdr3_nt: TGTGCCAGCAGTTTTGGGGGACGGGTCCCCTACGAGCAGTACTTC; cdr3_aa: CASSFGGRVPYEQYF
v_call: TRBV11-3; j_call: TRBJ1-1; clone_size: NA; d_call: NA; cdr3_nt: TGTGCCAGCAGCGGGGGGAGCACTGAAGCTTTCTTT; cdr3_aa: CASSGGSTEAFF
v_call: TRBV6-5; j_call: TRBJ1-5; clone_size: NA; d_call: NA; cdr3_nt: TGTGCCAGCGCTGGGAGTAGCAATCAGCCCCAGCATTTT; cdr3_aa: CASAGSSNQPQHF
v_call: TRBV30; j_call: TRBJ1-3; clone_size: NA; d_call: NA; cdr3_nt: TGTGCCTGGAGGGGCAGAGTGAGGGACTCTGGAAACACCATATATTTT; cdr3_aa: CAWRGRVRDSGNTIYF
v_call: TRBV5-1; j_call: TRBJ2-2; clone_size: few; d_call: NA; cdr3_nt: TGCGCCAGCAGGCCGATGTACACCGGGGAGCTGTTTTTT; cdr3_aa: CASRPMYTGELFF
v_call: TRBV6-5; j_call: TRBJ2-2; clone_size: NA; d_call: NA; cdr3_nt: TGTGCCAGCAGTAACACCGGGGAGCTGTTTTTT; cdr3_aa: CASSNTGELFF